The 30 T cell receptor beta chains below all came from one sample that was sequenced in a study of blood T cell repertoires in COVID-19. TCRdb's table, derived via immunoSEQ multiplex PCR, lists solely in-frame clones and lacks some. The data show hundreds of thousands of clones, around 88% seen once. The sequencing sample was made of peripheral blood. The receptors here all came from a woman aged 25 to 39 who had recovered from COVID-19.

J is TRBJ2-2 and V is TRBV19; 8 bases are shared with TRBD1. The CDR3 extends over 15 amino acids. The germline gives CDR1 LNHDA, CDR2 SQIVND (reference sequence). The J segment lost 3 bases and the V segment lost 10 bases, leaving 10 bases of the junction unmatched. For the CDR3, the DNA is TGTGCCACCAAAACCAGGGGGCGCGACACCGGGGAGCTGTTTTTT. It codes for CATKTRGRDTGELFF.

The chain has TRBV15 and TRBJ1-1; the D is unclear. The CDR3 is 12 amino acids. CDR1 LNHNV and CDR2 YYDKDF come from the germline V gene (reference sequence). Trimming took 8 bases from V and 1 from J, leaving 8 bases between them. DNA for the CDR3: TGTGCCACCCAGAACCAGAACACTGAAGCTTTCTTT. It specifies CATQNQNTEAFF.

The V and J genes are TRBV4-2 and TRBJ2-5; 13 positions agree with TRBD2. The CDR3 covers 16 residues. V shed 4 bases, J shed 1 base, and the junction held 3 bases outside the gene matches. Germline V lookup: CDR1 LGHNA, CDR2 YNFKEQ. The CDR3 spells CASSPGLAGSQETQYF. The CDR3, as DNA: TGTGCCAGCAGCCCGGGACTAGCGGGGAGCCAAGAGACCCAGTACTTC.

The chain carries TRBV4-3 and TRBJ1-1; D is perhaps TRBD1 (6 bases). Germline V gene sequence: CDR1 LGHNA, CDR2 YSLEER. The length of the CDR3 is 14 residues. Trimming shortened V by 6 bases and J by 1 base, and 12 bases separated the two germline ends. The CDR3 coding sequence is TGCGCCAGCAGTGGGGACATCGCGAACACTGAAGCTTTCTTT. Translation gives CASSGDIANTEAFF.

V and J are TRBV27 and TRBJ2-2; D not certain. Germline V gene lookup returns CDR1 MNHEY and CDR2 SMNVEV (reference sequence). Trimming took off 3 bases at V and 0 bases at J, with 8 bases between the two ends. This CDR3 is 15 amino acids long. The CDR3 protein is CASSFLAANTGELFF. CDR3 sequence (DNA): TGTGCCAGCAGTTTCCTGGCTGCGAACACCGGGGAGCTGTTTTTT.

The V and J genes are TRBV2 and TRBJ1-2; weak D call: TRBD1 (5 bases). Per germline, CDR1 SNHLY and CDR2 FYNNEI. V dropped 10 bases and J dropped 1 base, with 19 bases sitting between them. This CDR3 is 15 amino acids long. In DNA, the CDR3 is TGTGCCATTTTGGGAAAGGGGAACTTTAACTATGGCTACACCTTC. Translated: CAILGKGNFNYGYTF.

In this sample, this clone turned up a few times. V is TRBV28 and J is TRBJ1-2, with D perhaps TRBD1 (6 bases). Trimming removed 7 bases at V and 4 bases at J, with 16 bases between. Germline V lookup: CDR1 MDHEN, CDR2 SYDVKM. The CDR3 is 14 amino acids. CDR3 protein: CASTIPDRFYGYTF. In DNA, the CDR3 is TGTGCCAGCACCATTCCAGACAGGTTCTATGGCTACACCTTC.

V usage is TRBV5-1 and J usage is TRBJ1-6; D is possibly TRBD1 (6 bases). The CDR3 has 18 residues. Trimming removed 0 bases at V and 0 bases at J, with 13 bases between. The germline V gene has CDR1 SGHRS and CDR2 YFSETQ. This chain's CDR3 is CASSLAPTGTSYNSPLHF. The CDR3 DNA reads as TGCGCCAGCAGCTTGGCCCCGACAGGCACCTCCTATAATTCACCCCTCCACTTT. Full variable domain (remainder filled in from reference TRBV5-1 and TRBJ1-6): KAGVTQTPRYLIKTRGQQVTLSCSPISGHRSVSWYQQTPGQGLQFLFEYFSETQRNKGNFPGRFSGRQFSNSRSEMNVSTLELGDSALYLCASSLAPTGTSYNSPLHFGNGTRLTVT.

The chain recombines TRBV4-2 with TRBJ2-3; D remains unclear. Trimming stripped 2 bases from V and 4 bases from J, with 7 bases between. CDR3 length equals 13 residues. CDR1 and CDR2 (germline): LGHNA, YNFKEQ. The CDR3 coding sequence is TGTGCCAGCAGCCAACTTGAGGCAGATACGCAGTATTTT. This gives the protein CASSQLEADTQYF.

The gene calls are TRBV28 and TRBJ1-2; D not certain. Germline V gene data show CDR1 as MDHEN and CDR2 as SYDVKM. The CDR3 sequence is 14 residues long. V was pared by 2 bases and J by 4 bases, with 11 bases between. In DNA form, the CDR3 reads TGTGCCAGCAGTTTAGGGAGAATGGGCTATGGCTACACCTTC. It yields the protein CASSLGRMGYGYTF.

The chain has TRBV7-3 and TRBJ2-1, with 7 bases identical to TRBD1. The CDR3 sequence is 15 residues long. CDR1 SGHTA and CDR2 FQGTGA come from the germline V gene. After removal of 1 base from V and 4 bases from J, the junction contained 4 bases not matched to a gene. CDR3 protein: CASSLKQGEYNEQFF. CDR3 nucleotides: TGTGCCAGCAGCTTAAAGCAGGGGGAGTACAATGAGCAGTTCTTC.

The rearrangement uses TRBV29-1 and TRBJ1-4; TRBD1 is a possible D gene (5 bases). Between the trimmed V and J ends, which lost 4 bases and 7 bases, there was a span of 7 bases. CDR1 and CDR2 from the germline V gene are SQVTM and ANQGSEA. The CDR3 runs 11 residues. The CDR3 reads CSVGTGEKLFF. The CDR3 region has the DNA TGCAGCGTTGGCACAGGTGAAAAACTGTTTTTT.

The chain combines TRBV20-1 with TRBJ2-7; no definite D call. The CDR3 is made up of 11 amino acids. Germline V CDR1 and CDR2: DFQATT, SNEGSKA (reference sequence). Trimming took 3 bases from V and 4 from J, leaving 7 bases between them. CDR3 loop: CSARPRYEQYF. CDR3 sequence (DNA): TGCAGTGCTAGGCCTAGGTACGAGCAGTACTTC.

The chain recombines TRBV5-1 with TRBJ2-5; D is possibly TRBD1 (5 bases). This CDR3 has 14 residues. The V end lost 2 bases, the J end lost 1 base, and 9 bases lay between the germline ends. Germline CDR1 SGHRS, CDR2 YFSETQ. The DNA of the CDR3 is TGCGCCAGCAGCTTTTGGACAAGCCAAGAGACCCAGTACTTC. This encodes CASSFWTSQETQYF.

V gene TRBV5-6 combines with J gene TRBJ1-2; 7 bases are shared with TRBD1. This CDR3 has 17 residues. The V gene end was trimmed by 0 bases and the J gene end by 2 bases; junction bases not matched to a gene: 10. CDR1 and CDR2 from the germline V gene are SGHDT and YYEEEE. CDR3 sequence reads: CASSLEMGQLTNYGYTF. CDR3 DNA sequence: TGTGCCAGCAGCTTGGAAATGGGACAGTTAACCAACTATGGCTACACCTTC.

The V gene is TRBV3-1 (or the pseudogene TRBV3-2), the J gene TRBJ1-3; D is ambiguous. The CDR3 has 20 residues. Trimming took 2 bases from V and 0 from J, leaving 23 bases between them. Germline V gene lookup returns CDR1 LGHDT and CDR2 YNNKEL (reference sequence). CDR3 sequence: CASSQRERAEEVDSGNTIYF. In DNA form, the CDR3 reads TGTGCCAGCAGCCAAAGAGAGAGGGCCGAGGAGGTTGACTCTGGAAACACCATATATTTT.

V and J are TRBV9 and TRBJ2-3; no firm D call. Trimming took 0 bases from V and 0 from J, leaving 8 bases between them. The germline CDR1 and CDR2 sequences are SGDLS and YYNGEE. The CDR3 contains 15 residues. CDR3 amino acids: CASSVAGSSTDTQYF. The CDR3 DNA sequence: TGTGCCAGCAGCGTAGCCGGTTCTAGCACAGATACGCAGTATTTT.

This chain connects TRBV11-1 to TRBJ1-1; no clear D gene. The ends were cut back, 4 bases at V and 1 base at J, with 7 bases in the middle. The germline gives CDR1 SGHAT, CDR2 FQDESV (reference sequence). The CDR3 totals 13 residues. The CDR3 bases are TGTGCCAGCAGCTATACAGAGAACACTGAAGCTTTCTTT. Translating gives CASSYTENTEAFF.

There are a few counts of this clone. The chain carries TRBV3-1 (or the pseudogene TRBV3-2) and TRBJ2-4, with 7 positions matching TRBD1. CDR1 and CDR2 from the germline V gene are LGHDT and YNNKEL (reference sequence). Germline trimming cut 3 bases from V and 4 bases from J; bases unmatched to any gene: 6. The CDR3 is made up of 15 amino acids. The CDR3 DNA is TGTGCCAGCAGCCAGTGGGACAGCAAAAAAAACATTCAGTACTTC. Translation: CASSQWDSKKNIQYF.

The rearrangement links TRBV4-2 to TRBJ1-6, with 7 bases lining up with TRBD1. Germline CDR1 is LGHNA and CDR2 is YNFKEQ. The CDR3 length is 15 residues. V lost 5 bases to trimming and J lost 6 bases; unmatched junction nucleotides: 7. The CDR3: CASSFRTGPNSPLHF. CDR3 nucleotides: TGTGCCAGCAGCTTTCGGACAGGCCCTAATTCACCCCTCCACTTT.

This rearrangement joins TRBV25-1 to TRBJ1-4; 7 positions match TRBD1. V was pared by 7 bases and J by 7 bases, with 6 bases of the junction left unmatched. CDR3 length: 13 amino acids. The V gene's germline CDR1 is MGHDK and CDR2 SYGVNS. Here the CDR3 DNA reads TGTGCCAGCACAGGGGGTTTTAGTGAAAAACTGTTTTTT. Protein sequence: CASTGGFSEKLFF.

The V and J genes are TRBV27 and TRBJ2-7, with 8 bases aligning to TRBD1. The V gene end was trimmed by 5 bases and the J gene end by 6 bases; junction bases not matched to a gene: 9. Germline-derived CDR1 and CDR2 are MNHEY and SMNVEV (reference sequence). CDR3 length: 14 amino acids. CDR3 in amino acids: CASSPGVTGVEQYF. The DNA for the CDR3 is TGTGCCAGCAGTCCCGGCGTGACAGGGGTCGAGCAGTACTTC.

This clone has just one count. The chain couples TRBV11-3 to TRBJ2-7; perhaps TRBD2 as D (5 bases). Germline V CDR1 and CDR2: SGHNT, YENEEA. Deletions cut 8 bases from V and 5 bases from J, with 16 bases between. The CDR3 runs 13 residues. This CDR3 reads CASGYSGTDEQYF. CDR3 nucleotides: TGTGCCAGCGGATACAGCGGAACCGACGAGCAGTACTTC.

The rearrangement joins TRBV25-1 to TRBJ2-1; 7 nucleotides line up with TRBD2. After removal of 4 bases from V and 7 bases from J, the junction contained 7 bases not matched to a gene. The CDR3 has 14 amino acids. From germline, CDR1 is MGHDK and CDR2 SYGVNS. CDR3 region: CASSVGAGENEQFF. CDR3 in DNA: TGTGCCAGCAGTGTCGGGGCGGGAGAGAATGAGCAGTTCTTC.

The chain joins TRBV5-5 to TRBJ2-7; a weak D match, TRBD1 (6 bases). Trimming cost V 2 bases and J 3 bases, with 18 bases left between them. Germline V gene lookup returns CDR1 SGHKS and CDR2 YYEKEE (reference sequence). The CDR3 covers 16 residues. The CDR3 here is CASSLQEQGPYYEQYF. The CDR3 DNA sequence: TGTGCCAGCAGCTTACAGGAACAGGGACCCTACTACGAGCAGTACTTC. Drawing the rest from reference TRBV5-5 and TRBJ2-7, the complete variable domain is DAGVTQSPTHLIKTRGQQVTLRCSPISGHKSVSWYQQVLGQGPQFIFQYYEKEERGRGNFPDRFSARQFPNYSSELNVNALLLGDSALYLCASSLQEQGPYYEQYFGPGTRLTVT.

J is TRBJ2-7 and V is TRBV28; 7 positions match TRBD1. The length of the CDR3 is 14 residues. After removal of 2 bases from V and 1 base from J, the junction contained 2 bases not matched to a gene. Germline-derived CDR1 and CDR2 are MDHEN and SYDVKM. The CDR3 loop is CASSLRTGSYEQYF. For the CDR3, the DNA is TGTGCCAGCAGTTTAAGGACAGGATCCTACGAGCAGTACTTC.

The chain couples TRBV4-2 to TRBJ2-5; 7 bases match TRBD2. The CDR3 contains 16 residues. The germline V gene has CDR1 LGHNA and CDR2 YNFKEQ. V was clipped by 1 base and J by 5 bases; unmatched bases: 10. This CDR3 reads CASSQVGGTMGETQYF. The CDR3 bases are TGTGCCAGCAGCCAAGTCGGCGGGACTATGGGGGAGACCCAGTACTTC.

The gene calls are TRBV19 and TRBJ2-7; 9 nucleotides match TRBD1. The CDR3 covers 14 residues. V was clipped by 5 bases and J by 5 bases; unmatched bases: 7. The germline CDR1 and CDR2 sequences are LNHDA and SQIVND (reference sequence). CDR3 sequence (DNA): TGTGCCAGTAGTTTCTCCGGGACAGGGAACGAGCAGTACTTC. The encoded protein is CASSFSGTGNEQYF.

The chain employs TRBV5-4 and TRBJ1-1; D call uncertain. Trimming removed 0 bases from V and 7 bases from J, with 7 bases in between. Germline V gene lookup returns CDR1 SGHNT and CDR2 YYREEE (reference sequence). This CDR3 is 12 amino acids long. The CDR3 DNA is TGTGCCAGCAGCTTGGCCGGTGATGAAGCTTTCTTT. It encodes CASSLAGDEAFF.

The chain employs TRBV6-1 and TRBJ2-6; D not certain. The CDR3 has 18 residues. Looked up from germline, CDR1 is MNHNS and CDR2 is SASEGT. Trimming removed 3 bases from V and 4 bases from J, with 19 bases in between. The CDR3, as DNA: TGTGCCAGCAGTGAGAGGTCTGTGGCAAGCCTCGGGGCCAACGTCCTGACTTTC. This encodes CASSERSVASLGANVLTF.